These 32 T cell receptor beta chains were all obtained from the same sample, sequenced in a study of Ad26.COV2.S vaccination and SARS-CoV-2 variants. Treatment specified: 15 to 20 received Ad26.COV2.S at low or high dose, single or two shots; about five received placebo; per-sample allocation not given. Specimen acquisition occurred on day 63 following the initial vaccine or placebo injection. Method: immunoSEQ multiplex PCR; TCRdb's copy keeps in-frame clones and lacks some. The table lists around 400,000 clones, around 90% of them singletons. The source was peripheral blood, collected in a trial of Ad26.COV2.S vaccine versus placebo. The receptors derive from a person between 18 and 65 years old who received the Ad26.COV2.S COVID-19 vaccine or a placebo.

The chain carries TRBV6-5 and TRBJ2-7; 11 bases are a match to TRBD2. The CDR3 sequence is 14 residues long. V dropped 6 bases and J dropped 4; count of bases not matched to a gene: 5. Germline assignment: CDR1 MNHEY and CDR2 SVGAGI. Here the CDR3 reads CASSRGTSGYEQYF. CDR3 coding DNA: TGTGCCAGCAGCCGCGGGACTAGCGGATACGAGCAGTACTTC.

CDR3 region: CASSLGLRETQYF. CDR3 bases: TGTGCCAGCAGCTTAGGGCTAAGAGAGACCCAGTACTTC. This rearrangement joins TRBV7-9 to TRBJ2-5; no reliable D call. V was trimmed by 1 base and J by 4 bases, leaving 7 bases between them. Germline CDR1 is SEHNR and CDR2 is FQNEAQ (reference sequence). The CDR3 is 13 residues long.

The chain couples TRBV27 to TRBJ2-7; 7 bases are a match to TRBD1. CDR3 size: 14 residues. J gave up 3 bases and V 7 bases, and 9 bases lay outside the gene matches. Germline CDR1 and CDR2: MNHEY and SMNVEV (reference sequence). CDR3 protein: CASTSTGQDYEQYF. CDR3 coding DNA: TGTGCCAGCACCTCGACAGGGCAGGACTACGAGCAGTACTTC.

The chain joins TRBV7-9 to TRBJ2-1; 13 positions agree with TRBD2. The germline gives CDR1 SEHNR, CDR2 FQNEAQ (reference sequence). Unmatched junction bases numbered 5, after V lost 7 bases and J lost 8 bases. CDR3 length equals 14 residues. CDR3 sequence: CASTGTSGNYEQFF. The DNA for the CDR3 is TGTGCCAGCACCGGGACTAGCGGGAACTATGAGCAGTTCTTC.

The chain recombines TRBV7-9 with TRBJ2-1, with D possibly being TRBD2 (5 bases). The germline CDR1 and CDR2 sequences are SEHNR and FQNEAQ (reference sequence). The length of the CDR3 is 15 residues. V shed 0 bases and J shed 8 bases, with 14 bases lying between them. CDR3: CASSLAAEGSDEQFF. DNA of the CDR3: TGTGCCAGCAGCTTAGCGGCTGAGGGAAGCGATGAGCAGTTCTTC.

This clone was counted a single time. The chain carries TRBV11-2 and TRBJ2-1, with TRBD2 identical over 9 bases. Germline CDR1 reads SGHAT; CDR2 reads FQNNGV. The CDR3 is 16 amino acids. Germline trimming cut 7 bases from V and 1 base from J; bases unmatched to any gene: 8. The CDR3 spells CASTSQSGRSYNEQFF. CDR3 in DNA: TGTGCCAGCACCTCACAGAGCGGGAGGTCCTACAATGAGCAGTTCTTC.

CDR3 loop: CASSLVGTRSTSTDTQYF. CDR3 sequence (DNA): TGTGCCAGCAGCTTAGTTGGGACTAGAAGCACTAGCACAGATACGCAGTATTTT. The chain carries TRBV13 and TRBJ2-3; TRBD2 agrees at 8 bases. CDR3 length equals 18 residues. The J segment lost 0 bases and the V segment lost 1 base, leaving 9 bases of the junction unmatched. Germline V gene data show CDR1 as PRHDT and CDR2 as FYEKMQ (reference sequence).

This chain joins TRBV9 and TRBJ1-5; D uncertain. Germline V gene lookup returns CDR1 SGDLS and CDR2 YYNGEE. The CDR3 consists of 13 residues. V lost 3 bases to trimming and J lost 0 bases, with 4 bases between them. CDR3 nucleotides: TGTGCCAGCAGCGATAATAGCAATCAGCCCCAGCATTTT. It specifies CASSDNSNQPQHF. Full variable domain (missing parts from reference TRBV9 and TRBJ1-5): DSGVTQTPKHLITATGQRVTLRCSPRSGDLSVYWYQQSLDQGLQFLIQYYNGEERAKGNILERFSAQQFPDLHSELNLSSLELGDSALYFCASSDNSNQPQHFGDGTRLSIL.

V usage is TRBV28 and J usage is TRBJ1-5; 8 positions match TRBD1. CDR1 and CDR2 (germline): MDHEN, SYDVKM. V was clipped by 5 bases and J by 6 bases; unmatched bases: 9. CDR3 size: 15 residues. CDR3 nucleotide sequence: TGTGCCAGCAGTCAGGGGGGGACAGGTGGTCAGCCCCAGCATTTT. It is translated as CASSQGGTGGQPQHF.

The V gene is TRBV6-2 or TRBV6-3, the J gene TRBJ2-1, with 9 bases fitting TRBD2. This CDR3 has 18 residues. The V gene end was trimmed by 0 bases and the J gene end by 5 bases; junction bases not matched to a gene: 11. The germline V gene has CDR1 MNHEY and CDR2 SVGEGT. DNA for the CDR3: TGTGCCAGCAGTTACTCGGGGGCTAGCGGGAATAGCCACAATGAGCAGTTCTTC. This sequence encodes CASSYSGASGNSHNEQFF.

The chain is built from TRBV7-9 and TRBJ2-3, with 12 positions matching TRBD2. This CDR3 is 16 amino acids long. V lost 4 bases and J lost 6; bases outside the gene matches: 8. Germline assignment: CDR1 SEHNR and CDR2 FQNEAQ (reference sequence). CDR3 residues: CASSSLLAGGGDTQYF. CDR3 sequence (DNA): TGTGCCAGCAGCTCCCTACTAGCGGGAGGAGGGGATACGCAGTATTTT.

The rearrangement links TRBV5-4 to TRBJ1-2; D possibly corresponds to TRBD1 (6 bases). The CDR3 extends over 14 amino acids. The V and J ends lost 0 bases and 6 bases respectively, with 12 bases between them. The germline gives CDR1 SGHNT, CDR2 YYREEE (reference sequence). The CDR3 here is CASSLGGRGNGYTF. CDR3 DNA: TGTGCCAGCAGCTTGGGTGGTAGGGGGAATGGCTACACCTTC.

The chain couples TRBV1 to TRBJ1-1. TRBV1 is recorded as a pseudogene. The CDR3 runs to 15 residues. Here the CDR3 reads CTSSQEHAMNTEAFF. CDR3 bases: TGCACCAGCAGCCAAGAACATGCTATGAACACTGAAGCTTTCTTT.

The chain joins TRBV28 to TRBJ2-1; no definite D call. There are 12 residues in the CDR3. Per the germline V gene, CDR1 is MDHEN and CDR2 is SYDVKM. The germline V and J ends were trimmed by 4 bases and 3 bases, with 4 bases remaining between them. As DNA, the CDR3 is TGTGCCAGCAGTTCAATCTACAATGAGCAGTTCTTC. Translated: CASSSIYNEQFF.

The chain combines TRBV2 with TRBJ1-1; D is perhaps TRBD1 (6 bases). This CDR3 has 13 residues. The V gene lost 3 bases and the J gene lost 8 bases, with 13 bases spanning the gap. Germline CDR1 and CDR2: SNHLY and FYNNEI. CDR3 DNA: TGTGCCAGCAGTGATGGGTGGACAGAAGAAGCTTTCTTT. Protein sequence: CASSDGWTEEAFF. Variable domain in full (rest from reference TRBV2 and TRBJ1-1): EPEVTQTPSHQVTQMGQEVILRCVPISNHLYFYWYRQILGQKVEFLVSFYNNEISEKSEIFDDQFSVERPDGSNFTLKIRSTKLEDSAMYFCASSDGWTEEAFFGQGTRLTVV.

Turning to this clone: The junction shows a germline mismatch at one end, possibly a read error. The CDR3 DNA is TGTGCCAGCAGCTTAGTTACGGGGGCGAAGACCGGGGAGCTGTTTTTT. It specifies CASSLVTGAKTGELFF. The rearrangement links TRBV7-6 to TRBJ2-2; D is tentatively TRBD1 or TRBD2 (6 bases each). CDR1 SGHVS and CDR2 FNYEAQ come from the germline V gene. The CDR3 consists of 16 residues.

This clone was detected only a few times. The chain combines TRBV6-4 with TRBJ2-1; 13 bases are a match to TRBD2. The ends lost 4 bases at V and 6 bases at J; junction bases unmatched: 0. Looked up from germline, CDR1 is MRHNA and CDR2 is SNTAGT. CDR3 length: 14 residues. The CDR3 sequence is CASSGTSGSNEQFF. As DNA, the CDR3 is TGTGCCAGCAGTGGGACTAGCGGGAGCAATGAGCAGTTCTTC.

This clone was recorded only once. J is TRBJ2-3 and V is TRBV4-3; D is possibly TRBD1 or TRBD2 (7 bases each). The CDR3 runs 15 residues. Between the trimmed V and J ends, which lost 1 base and 5 bases, there was a span of 13 bases. Germline values: CDR1 LGHNA, CDR2 YSLEER. CDR3 loop: CASSQGGGGGDTQYF. CDR3 sequence (DNA): TGCGCCAGCAGCCAAGGAGGGGGCGGGGGAGATACGCAGTATTTT.

The chain combines TRBV30 with TRBJ2-7, with 7 bases fitting TRBD1. The length of the CDR3 is 15 residues. Trimming took 6 bases from V and 3 from J; bases not matched to a gene: 14. The germline V gene encodes CDR1 GTSNPN and CDR2 SVGIG (reference sequence). As DNA, the CDR3 is TGTGCCTGCCATGCTGGACAGGATCTCTACTACGAGCAGTACTTC. Protein: CACHAGQDLYYEQYF.

This clone has a handful of counts. This chain uses TRBV29-1 with TRBJ1-1; D is ambiguous. Germline loops: CDR1 SQVTM, CDR2 ANQGSEA. V was clipped by 5 bases and J by 5 bases, with 9 bases between them. This CDR3 is built from 11 residues. The CDR3 region is CSVPLGTEAFF. Here the CDR3 DNA reads TGCAGCGTTCCGTTAGGAACTGAAGCTTTCTTT.

V is TRBV20-1 and J is TRBJ2-1, with D uncertain. Deletions cut 3 bases from V and 7 bases from J, with 13 bases between. The CDR3 totals 13 residues. Germline lookup yields CDR1 DFQATT and CDR2 SNEGSKA (reference sequence). DNA for the CDR3: TGCAGTGCTAGTGCTAGTGTCATTAATGAGCAGTTCTTC. This sequence encodes CSASASVINEQFF.

The chain employs TRBV5-4 and TRBJ1-2; 8 bases agree with TRBD1. The CDR3 is 15 amino acids. Per the germline V gene, CDR1 is SGHNT and CDR2 is YYREEE (reference sequence). The V segment lost 2 bases and the J segment 5 bases; nucleotides outside the gene matches: 8. The CDR3 loop is CASSFSTGEEYGYTF. Here the CDR3 DNA reads TGTGCCAGCAGCTTCTCGACAGGGGAGGAGTATGGCTACACCTTC.

This chain uses TRBV6-5 with TRBJ1-1; TRBD1 is a possible D gene (5 bases). Per germline, CDR1 MNHEY and CDR2 SVGAGI. The CDR3 is made up of 14 amino acids. Trimming cost V 6 bases and J 4 bases, with 15 bases left between them. CDR3 DNA: TGTGCCAGCAGGGGGACTGGGCCCTCCACTGAAGCTTTCTTT. The encoded protein is CASRGTGPSTEAFF.

The chain recombines TRBV6-5 with TRBJ2-1, with TRBD2 identical over 8 bases. The CDR3 extends over 14 amino acids. J was trimmed by 10 bases and V by 2 bases; bases with no gene match: 7. Germline lookup yields CDR1 MNHEY and CDR2 SVGAGI. The CDR3 here is CASSYTGGPREQFF. DNA of the CDR3: TGTGCCAGCAGTTACACGGGAGGGCCGCGGGAGCAGTTCTTC.

The chain employs TRBV6-2 or TRBV6-3 and TRBJ1-1, with D tentatively TRBD1 (5 bases). The length of the CDR3 is 20 residues. The V end lost 3 bases, the J end lost 0 bases, and 26 bases lay between the germline ends. The germline CDR1 and CDR2 sequences are MNHEY and SVGEGT. CDR3: CASSYPSGGGRPRMNTEAFF. CDR3 nucleotides: TGTGCCAGCAGTTATCCCTCCGGGGGGGGGAGGCCAAGAATGAACACTGAAGCTTTCTTT.

V gene TRBV6-6 combines with J gene TRBJ2-7; D unclear. This CDR3 contains 16 residues. In germline, CDR1 is MNHNY, CDR2 SVGAGI (reference sequence). V dropped 5 bases and J dropped 0 bases, with 17 bases sitting between them. CDR3 region: CASSPLTRTSSYEQYF. The CDR3 DNA reads TGTGCCAGCAGTCCCCTCACGCGAACGAGCTCCTACGAGCAGTACTTC.

The J gene is TRBJ2-1, the V gene TRBV20-1; no reliable D call. The CDR3 runs to 11 residues. V lost 5 bases and J lost 5, with 7 bases in between. CDR1 and CDR2 from the germline V gene are DFQATT and SNEGSKA (reference sequence). The chain's CDR3 is CSAWTNNEQFF. The CDR3 DNA reads as TGCAGTGCTTGGACCAACAATGAGCAGTTCTTC.

The chain combines TRBV30 with TRBJ2-7; 14 bases map to TRBD2. Per germline, CDR1 GTSNPN and CDR2 SVGIG (reference sequence). V shed 0 bases and J 7 bases; nucleotides not matched to a gene: 11. The CDR3 totals 17 residues. DNA of the CDR3: TGTGCCTGGAGTGTACGAGGGGGACTAGCGGGAGTAAGAGAGCAGTACTTC. Translating gives CAWSVRGGLAGVREQYF.

The chain links TRBV24-1 to TRBJ2-2, with D unresolved. This CDR3 is built from 12 residues. Deletions cut 3 bases from V and 9 bases from J, with 7 bases between. CDR1 and CDR2 (germline): KGHDR, SFDVKD. The CDR3 protein is CATSDGPRELFF. DNA for the CDR3: TGTGCCACCAGTGATGGGCCCCGGGAGCTGTTTTTT.

This rearrangement joins TRBV24-1 to TRBJ1-1; D is possibly TRBD1 (6 bases). The CDR3 is made up of 13 amino acids. CDR1 and CDR2 (germline): KGHDR, SFDVKD. V lost 4 bases and J lost 11, with 16 bases in between. The CDR3 loop is CATSDPNRVQAFF. CDR3 bases: TGTGCCACCAGTGACCCGAACAGGGTGCAGGCTTTCTTT.

The CDR3 DNA is TGTGCCAGCAGTGGCCCCCGGGACAGGGCCTACGAGCAGTACTTC. This gives the protein CASSGPRDRAYEQYF. This chain connects TRBV25-1 to TRBJ2-7; 9 bases map to TRBD1. V shed 4 bases and J 2 bases; nucleotides not matched to a gene: 6. CDR1 is MGHDK and CDR2 is SYGVNS in the germline V gene. This CDR3 spans 15 amino acids.

This chain joins TRBV6-6 and TRBJ1-1; D gene uncertain. The V gene lost 3 bases and the J gene lost 4 bases, with 15 bases spanning the gap. The germline CDR1 and CDR2 sequences are MNHNY and SVGAGI (reference sequence). The length of the CDR3 is 15 residues. The CDR3 reads CASSYPHAEGTEAFF. CDR3 sequence (DNA): TGTGCCAGCAGTTATCCGCACGCTGAGGGCACTGAAGCTTTCTTT.